This T cell receptor (beta chain) was obtained from a study of blood T cell repertoires in COVID-19 (dated by TCRdb to the early 2020s). General notes on the study: The collaborator samples originated in the United States, Italy and Spain and spanned the acute and convalescent phases of COVID-19. The prospective study material was composed of cDNA or gDNA derived from T cells, B-cell-depleted T cells, or PBMCs. Subjects who had been exposed to COVID-19, were actively infected with it, or had recovered from it provided the deeply sampled blood TCRbeta repertoires that made up the dataset. The repertoires were released in a freely available public database meant as a resource for research on the immune response to SARS-CoV-2. Samples were obtained from the ongoing ImmuneRACE study (first 160 participants) and from about 1,300 subjects provided by 6 global collaborators. Nearly every sample came with metadata listing a de-identified subject ID, COVID-19 status, age in years and sex. Where HLA class I and class II types were available, the types were taken from metadata supplied by the sample provider, not from assay-based typing.

CDR1 is given as ENHRY and CDR2 as SYGVKD, both from the germline V gene. The CDR3 runs 14 residues from the cysteine to the phenylalanine. The kept DNA is CDR3 alone, 42 bases in frame from the first base. The germline ends are 7 bases apart after V is trimmed by 2 bases and J by 2 bases. The collaborating institutions used their own protocols to collect whole blood in K2EDTA tubes. For TCRbeta analysis, collaborator samples were shipped as frozen whole blood, as isolated PBMCs, or as DNA extracted from either sample type. Here is what the overall study found, with its caveats: How much clinical and demographic metadata was included differed by source and by participant, and the metadata was provided uncurated.

TCRbeta CDR3 regions were amplified from genomic DNA using the immunoSEQ Assay, a bias-controlled multiplex PCR. From the authors' description of their analysis: The number of nucleated cells in each sample was estimated by amplification of reference gene primers within the assay. To quantify the absolute abundance of each unique TCRbeta CDR3 rearrangement, sequence reads were collapsed and filtered. For each sample, productive Simpson clonality was calculated as the square root of Simpson's diversity index across productive rearrangements. The source is immuneACCESS, and TCRdb retained only in-frame sequences with V and J called. Part of the clones is not carried over; for the studies checked, unresolved V genes explain less than half of this, and the remainder is unexplained. The V and J calls and clone size come from that table; D and trimming were worked out from the DNA. Present in this sample are about 400,000 clones, around nine tenths of which were seen just once. The leading ten clones occupy around 3% of the sample.

As for this clone: Its antigen is currently not known. Base qualities were left out, and no much larger clone turns up one base away.

The chain is made from TRBV10-3 and TRBJ1-3; 5 matching bases give a weak D call of TRBD1. Material: peripheral blood. The TCR comes from a human donor in a cohort sampled during active COVID-19. CDR3 region: CAISEAGPGNTIYF. The sequenced DNA: TGTGCCATCAGTGAGGCAGGGCCTGGAAACACCATATATTTT.